This is a list of T cell receptor beta chains from one sample in a study of cytomegalovirus exposure and HLA in healthy donors. TCRdb's table, derived via immunoSEQ multiplex PCR, lists solely in-frame clones and lacks some. The data include about 150,000 clones; the top ten clones carry under 2%. The sequenced sample was PBMCs. Source of these receptors: a woman between 50 and 59 years old in good health and CMV-seronegative. Each CDR3 is given with its conserved first and last residue.

J gene | V gene | CDR3 protein
TRBJ1-5 | TRBV19 | CASSTQGAGQPQHF
TRBJ2-7 | TRBV4-3 | CASSQDWVAGPTYEQYF
TRBJ1-1 | TRBV9 | CASSPNDRNTEAFF
TRBJ2-3 | TRBV4-1 | CASSHSPRETTDTQYF
TRBJ1-2 | TRBV6-5 | CASSYLGQGGGYTF
TRBJ1-5 | TRBV9 | CASSVEAGGGPQHF
TRBJ2-3 | TRBV14 | CASSQERSDTQYF
TRBJ2-7 | TRBV14 | CASSLLTSGASVVHEQYF
TRBJ2-7 | TRBV5-1 | CAGSLDPPGSGFSYEQYF
TRBJ1-2 | TRBV6-1 | CASSEDRVGGYTF
TRBJ2-3 | TRBV7-3 | CASSLGLRTDTQYF
TRBJ1-1 | TRBV7-9 | CASSPSGTEAFF
TRBJ1-2 | TRBV7-9 | CASSLVQASYGYTF
TRBJ1-1 | TRBV5-1 | CASSQDRGNTEAFF
TRBJ2-7 | TRBV10-2 | CASSERASGSGEQYF
TRBJ1-2 | TRBV6-1 | CASQRGAGGSVGYTF
TRBJ1-1 | TRBV30 | CAWMSPLGGRTEAFF
TRBJ1-1 | TRBV30 | CAWDRGMLTEAFF
TRBJ2-3 | TRBV9 | CASSPGGPTTDTQYF
TRBJ1-2 | TRBV4-1 | CASSPRRDLDGYTF
TRBJ1-4 | TRBV25-1 | CASSELGQQNEKLFF
TRBJ2-7 | TRBV15 | CATSRTTGTHSYEQYF
TRBJ2-1 | TRBV6-6 | CACKTPGLAEQFF
TRBJ2-7 | TRBV15 | CATSRDRGQGREQYF
TRBJ1-1 | TRBV5-4 | CASSPDRGGKAFF
TRBJ2-1 | TRBV6-1 | CASSTLGLDFFEQFF
TRBJ2-7 | TRBV6-6 | CASILSAGGSYEQYF
TRBJ1-6 | TRBV30 | CAGSVQGGFNSPLHF
TRBJ1-2 | TRBV9 | CASSVGGTAANYGYTF
TRBJ2-5 | TRBV19 | CASNTGPIGGTQYF
TRBJ1-4 | TRBV4-3 | CASSQTGFGEKLFF
TRBJ1-4 | TRBV7-6 | CASSLGGQDEKLFF
TRBJ1-5 | TRBV10-3 | CAISESLDRAGANQPQHF
TRBJ1-1 | TRBV20-1 | CSSRGTEAFF
TRBJ2-7 | TRBV28 | CASSLEWGAYEQYF
TRBJ1-4 | TRBV28 | CASSLEQGTNEKLFF
TRBJ1-1 | TRBV28 | CASSLQTGTEAFF
TRBJ2-2 | TRBV15 | CATSSGLADTGELFF
TRBJ2-7 | TRBV28 | CASSRYEQYF
TRBJ1-2 | TRBV19 | CASTPTGYGYTF
TRBJ2-7 | TRBV28 | CASSFSPRRREGEQYF
TRBJ1-2 | TRBV5-1 | CASSGGTVDGYTF
TRBJ1-1 | TRBV19 | CASSISRQGTEAFF
TRBJ1-1 | TRBV28 | CASSLNRRLTEAFF
TRBJ2-3 | TRBV5-1 | CASSSIGDRTDTQYF
TRBJ1-5 | TRBV30 | CAWSRGSEKPQHF
TRBJ1-2 | TRBV6-1 | CASRQGGNYGYTF
TRBJ1-1 | TRBV10-3 | CAISDYGTPMNTEAFF
TRBJ2-5 | TRBV18 | CASSPTSQETQYF
TRBJ1-1 | TRBV6-6 | CASSRDSGVFDAFF
TRBJ2-5 | TRBV2 | CASKKGETQYF
TRBJ2-1 | TRBV27 | CASSLILAVYNEQFF
TRBJ2-1 | TRBV5-1 | CASSLDGGGNYNEQFF
TRBJ2-1 | TRBV7-3 | CASSLGLADNEQFF
TRBJ2-7 | TRBV7-3 | CASSFGAGGPNEQYF
TRBJ1-4 | TRBV30 | CAWRNRGNEKLFF
TRBJ1-5 | TRBV5-8 | CASSGRTGGWGQPQHF
TRBJ1-5 | TRBV6-1 | CASKGQKDQPQHF
TRBJ1-1 | TRBV25-1 | CASSEFGGGTEAFF